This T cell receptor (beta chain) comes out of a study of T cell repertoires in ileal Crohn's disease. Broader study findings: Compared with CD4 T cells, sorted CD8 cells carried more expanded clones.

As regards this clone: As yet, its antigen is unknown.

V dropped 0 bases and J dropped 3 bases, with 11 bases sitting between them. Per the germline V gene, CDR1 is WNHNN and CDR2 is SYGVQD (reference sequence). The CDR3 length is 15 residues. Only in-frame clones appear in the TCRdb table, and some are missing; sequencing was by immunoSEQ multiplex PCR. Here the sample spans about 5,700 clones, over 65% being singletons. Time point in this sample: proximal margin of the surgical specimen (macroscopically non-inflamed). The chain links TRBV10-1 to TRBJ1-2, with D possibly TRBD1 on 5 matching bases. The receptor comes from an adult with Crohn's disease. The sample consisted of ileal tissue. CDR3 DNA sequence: TGCGCCAGCAGTGAGTCCGTTGACAGATACTATGGCTACACCTTC. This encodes CASSESVDRYYGYTF.